The 15 T cell receptor beta chains given below trace back to one sample, sequenced in a study of CXCR3-negative and CXCR3-positive naive CD8 T cells. Points from the study as a whole: CXCR3-negative naive cells had less hydrophobic TRB CDR3s than did CXCR3-positive naive cells.

Their antigen targets remain unknown. UMI-labeled 5' RACE yielded the TRB cDNA libraries. TCRdb re-called the 5' RACE reads, yielding one record per CDR3 amino acid sequence without DNA. The sample holds over 50,000 distinct CDR3 sequences. Sequencing input: naive CXCR3+ CD8+ T cells from blood. The subset is: CD45RO-CCR7+CD27+CD95- naive CD8+ T cells expressing CXCR3 (TNR3+). The receptors originated from a human donor in good health. Some clones in this sample may be carry-over from other donors' samples.

The rearrangement uses TRBV4-3 and TRBJ2-3; TCRdb's D gene call, TRBD2, goes unchecked for lack of DNA. Germline V gives CDR1 LGHNA, CDR2 YSLEER. The CDR3 sequence is 16 residues long. CDR3 amino acids: CASSQEGLAGSDTQYF.

The chain has TRBV18 and TRBJ2-1; TCRdb outputs TRBD1, but without DNA this stays unchecked. The CDR3 is 16 amino acids. The germline CDR1 and CDR2 sequences are KGHSH and LQKENI. CDR3 amino acids: CASSPPKRGPYNEQFF.

The chain's CDR3 is CASSSTTYEQYF. The V and J genes are TRBV6-5 and TRBJ2-7. Per germline, CDR1 MNHEY and CDR2 SVGAGI. CDR3 length: 12 residues.

The chain joins TRBV12-3 or TRBV12-4 to TRBJ2-1; as DNA is missing, the TRBD1 call by TCRdb cannot be tested. The CDR3 totals 15 residues. This CDR3 reads CASSFWGARYNEQFF.

The rearrangement joins TRBV29-1 to TRBJ2-2. CDR3 length: 13 amino acids. Germline V gives CDR1 SQVTM, CDR2 ANQGSEA. CDR3 protein: CSVFLGNTGELFF.

The chain recombines TRBV6-2 or TRBV6-3 with TRBJ2-1; TCRdb returns TRBD1, unconfirmable since there is no DNA. CDR1 and CDR2 (germline): MNHEY, SVGEGT. CDR3 length: 13 residues. CDR3 sequence: CASSYSQGFEQFF.

V gene TRBV29-1 combines with J gene TRBJ2-1; TCRdb's D gene call, TRBD1, goes unchecked for lack of DNA. The CDR3 totals 13 residues. The germline gives CDR1 SQVTM, CDR2 ANQGSEA. This chain's CDR3 is CSAPRSSYNEQFF.

This chain connects TRBV7-9 to TRBJ2-5; the D call from TCRdb, TRBD1, cannot be confirmed without DNA. The CDR3 sequence is 14 residues long. The germline gives CDR1 SEHNR, CDR2 FQNEAQ (reference sequence). The CDR3 loop is CASSLVVPQKTQYF.

The chain is built from TRBV7-6 and TRBJ2-5; TCRdb reports TRBD2, a call that lacks DNA to check it against. The CDR3 totals 14 residues. CDR1 is SGHVS and CDR2 is FNYEAQ in the germline V gene. Here the CDR3 reads CASSPTSGEETQYF.

The chain couples TRBV5-4 to TRBJ1-1. Germline V gene sequence: CDR1 SGHNT, CDR2 YYREEE (reference sequence). CDR3 size: 12 residues. The CDR3 is CASVGVNTEAFF.

This CDR3 is CASSIRSGGSNTGELFF. The rearrangement joins TRBV7-9 to TRBJ2-2; the D gene TCRdb calls, TRBD1, cannot be checked with no DNA. In germline, CDR1 is SEHNR, CDR2 FQNEAQ (reference sequence). The CDR3 runs 17 residues.

CDR3 loop: CASSPYQPEAFF. V usage is TRBV7-2 and J usage is TRBJ1-1. The germline CDR1 and CDR2 sequences are SGHTA and FQGNSA. The CDR3 has 12 amino acids. The whole variable domain, remainder taken from reference TRBV7-2 and TRBJ1-1, is GAGVSQSPSNKVTEKGKDVELRCDPISGHTALYWYRQSLGQGLEFLIYFQGNSAPDKSGLPSDRFSAERTGGSVSTLTIQRTQQEDSAVYLCASSPYQPEAFFGQGTRLTVV.

This chain uses TRBV27 with TRBJ2-2; TCRdb outputs TRBD1, but without DNA this stays unchecked. The CDR3 loop spans 20 amino acids. From germline, CDR1 is MNHEY and CDR2 SMNVEV (reference sequence). The CDR3 reads CASSFSAGQPRVRDTGELFF.

J is TRBJ2-6 and V is TRBV6-2 or TRBV6-3; absent DNA, TCRdb's TRBD1 call cannot be checked. CDR3 length equals 16 residues. The V gene's germline CDR1 is MNHEY and CDR2 SVGEGT. The CDR3 spells CASSLKGGSGANVLTF.

The V gene is TRBV10-1, the J gene TRBJ2-2; TCRdb designates TRBD1, a call that cannot be tested without DNA. This CDR3 is 15 amino acids long. The germline gives CDR1 WNHNN, CDR2 SYGVQD (reference sequence). CDR3: CARGQSLNSTGELFF.